This entry lists 2 T cell receptor beta chains sequenced from one sample in a study of identical twins (dated by TCRdb to 2016 to 2017). Libraries were constructed by 5' RACE. Sequencing instrument: Illumina HiSeq 2000. TCRdb ran its own pipeline on the public reads, namely fastp trimming at Q25 and MiXCR clone calling, and kept in-frame beta chains. Rows with one shared CDR3 protein collapse into an entry with the most common genes and DNA. The sample profile shows over 500,000 distinct CDR3 sequences; about 20% of them were found once. 0.91% of the sample lies in the top ten. This sample also appeared in a second study, on T cells expressing NK-cell markers.

Specimen: CD4+ T cells sorted from blood. The receptor set was obtained from a woman younger than 35 in good health.

The chain has TRBV10-3 and TRBJ1-6; 8 bases line up with TRBD1. The J segment lost 9 bases and the V segment lost 6 bases, leaving 10 bases of the junction unmatched. The CDR3 loop spans 15 amino acids. CDR1 and CDR2 from the germline V gene are ENHRY and SYGVKD. This CDR3 reads CAIRTSDDRGSPLHF. CDR3 coding DNA: TGTGCCATCAGGACATCAGATGACAGGGGTTCACCCCTCCACTTT.

V is TRBV20-1 and J is TRBJ2-1; either TRBD1 or TRBD2 may fit D (6 bases each). Trimming shortened V by 3 bases and J by 5 bases, and 26 bases separated the two germline ends. CDR3 size: 18 residues. Germline V gene data show CDR1 as DFQATT and CDR2 as SNEGSKA (reference sequence). The CDR3, as DNA: TGCAGTGCTAGTGACCCCGGGGGCGGTGGGAGCAACAACAATGAGCAGTTCTTC. Translating gives CSASDPGGGGSNNNEQFF.